This TCR beta chain is from a study of T cells after yellow fever vaccination. TCRdb called the 5' RACE reads again in MiXCR, with one record for every CDR3 protein. Of a few hundred thousand distinct CDR3 sequences detected, around 21% appear once; the ten largest clones hold approximately 14%. This CDR3 contains 15 residues. CDR1 and CDR2 (germline): DFQATT, SNEGSKA (reference sequence). Trimming removed 8 bases from V and 4 bases from J; junction bases left unmatched: 13. The chain employs TRBV20-1 and TRBJ2-5, with TRBD2 matching 10 bases. This TCR derives from a man younger than 45 who received the YFV17D yellow fever vaccine. The sequenced sample was PBMCs, obtained 15 days after the yellow fever booster vaccination. CDR3 in amino acids: CSPRAPSGRGETQYF. In DNA, the CDR3 is TGCAGTCCCAGGGCGCCTAGCGGGAGAGGAGAGACCCAGTACTTC.